This passage covers 10 T cell receptor beta chains from one sample sequenced in a study of cytomegalovirus exposure and HLA in healthy donors. PCR was performed using 60 Vbeta and 13 Jbeta primers. Measured with immunoSEQ multiplex PCR; TCRdb has only the in-frame clones, and not every one. The sample includes around 150,000 clones, 82% seen only once; the top ten take approximately 1.6%. The material sequenced was PBMCs. The receptors shown here come from a girl aged 10 to 17 in good health and CMV-seropositive.

This clone occurred a few times. The chain carries TRBV2 and TRBJ1-2; 7 bases fit TRBD1. Germline V lookup: CDR1 SNHLY, CDR2 FYNNEI. The CDR3 covers 13 residues. Losses at the gene ends were 4 bases for V and 6 bases for J; bases not matched to a gene: 5. CDR3 sequence: CASSVTGQNGYTF. For the CDR3, the DNA is TGTGCCAGCAGTGTGACAGGGCAAAATGGCTACACCTTC.

V is TRBV9 and J is TRBJ1-1; no clear D gene. Germline CDR1 SGDLS, CDR2 YYNGEE. Trimming took 3 bases from V and 1 from J, leaving 7 bases between them. CDR3 length: 13 amino acids. The CDR3 protein is CASSERANTEAFF. As DNA, the CDR3 is TGTGCCAGCAGCGAGAGGGCGAACACTGAAGCTTTCTTT.

V gene TRBV27 combines with J gene TRBJ2-7; 8 bases are a match to TRBD1. J lost 3 bases, V lost 6 bases, and 4 bases had no gene match. Germline assignment: CDR1 MNHEY and CDR2 SMNVEV (reference sequence). CDR3 length: 13 amino acids. CDR3 protein: CASRLGQGYEQYF. The CDR3 DNA sequence: TGTGCCAGCAGACTCGGACAGGGCTACGAGCAGTACTTC.

This sequence joins TRBV10-2 and TRBJ1-3; TRBD1 agrees at 10 bases. J gave up 0 bases and V 8 bases, and 16 bases lay outside the gene matches. Per the germline V gene, CDR1 is WSHSY and CDR2 is SAAADI. The CDR3 runs 19 residues. CDR3 sequence (DNA): TGCGCCAGCCGGCCCCCCTCCGGGACAGGGGCCTCCTCTGGAAACACCATATATTTT. Residues: CASRPPSGTGASSGNTIYF.

This chain links TRBV7-2 with TRBJ2-7, with 8 nucleotides matching TRBD2. Looked up from germline, CDR1 is SGHTA and CDR2 is FQGNSA. The CDR3 is 17 residues long. With 0 bases clipped from V and 1 base from J, the junction kept 8 bases outside the gene matches. DNA of the CDR3: TGTGCCAGCAGCTTAGCGCGGGGGGCGCTCGATTCCTACGAGCAGTACTTC. Translation gives CASSLARGALDSYEQYF.

The J gene is TRBJ2-5, the V gene TRBV5-1; 8 bases fit TRBD2. CDR1 is SGHRS and CDR2 is YFSETQ in the germline V gene. V was clipped by 3 bases and J by 5 bases; unmatched bases: 3. The CDR3 has 13 residues. CDR3 sequence reads: CASSSAGVETQYF. As DNA, the CDR3 is TGCGCCAGCAGCTCAGCGGGAGTCGAGACCCAGTACTTC. The full variable domain, in which reference TRBV5-1 and TRBJ2-5 provide the parts outside the CDR3, is KAGVTQTPRYLIKTRGQQVTLSCSPISGHRSVSWYQQTPGQGLQFLFEYFSETQRNKGNFPGRFSGRQFSNSRSEMNVSTLELGDSALYLCASSSAGVETQYFGPGTRLLVL.

This chain connects TRBV11-2 to TRBJ2-7; the match to TRBD2 covers 16 bases. J gave up 2 bases and V 5 bases, and 3 bases lay outside the gene matches. The CDR3 sequence is 16 residues long. Per germline, CDR1 SGHAT and CDR2 FQNNGV. This CDR3 is CASSLGLAGGTYEQYF. In DNA, the CDR3 is TGTGCCAGCAGCCTGGGACTAGCGGGAGGGACCTACGAGCAGTACTTC. The full variable domain, completed using reference TRBV11-2 and TRBJ2-7, is EAGVAQSPRYKIIEKRQSVAFWCNPISGHATLYWYQQILGQGPKLLIQFQNNGVVDDSQLPKDRFSAERLKGVDSTLKIQPAKLEDSAVYLCASSLGLAGGTYEQYFGPGTRLTVT.

This clone showed up just once. The rearrangement joins TRBV25-1 to TRBJ2-2, with a tentative D call TRBD2 (6 bases). The CDR3 loop spans 15 amino acids. V lost 2 bases to trimming and J lost 4 bases, with 11 bases between them. Germline V lookup: CDR1 MGHDK, CDR2 SYGVNS. For the CDR3, the DNA is TGTGCCAGCAGTGAAGTTGGGGGGTTCACCGGGGAGCTGTTTTTT. This sequence encodes CASSEVGGFTGELFF.

The chain recombines TRBV25-1 with TRBJ2-6; possibly TRBD1 for D (5 bases). The CDR3 is 17 residues long. V was shortened by 6 bases and J by 4 bases, with 19 bases between the two germline ends. Germline lookup yields CDR1 MGHDK and CDR2 SYGVNS. CDR3 loop: CASRGDREAWGANVLTF. Written as DNA, the CDR3 is TGTGCCAGCAGAGGGGATCGAGAGGCGTGGGGGGCCAACGTCCTGACTTTC.

The chain uses TRBV7-9 and TRBJ1-2; possible D gene TRBD1, 6 bases. The CDR3 has 16 residues. Germline V gene sequence: CDR1 SEHNR, CDR2 FQNEAQ (reference sequence). V was pared by 3 bases and J by 4 bases, with 18 bases between. CDR3 DNA sequence: TGTGCCAGCAGCTTGCCCGATACGACAGGTCTCTATGGCTACACCTTC. Its protein product is CASSLPDTTGLYGYTF.